The 10 T cell receptor beta chains in this list originate from one sample, sequenced in a study of T cells expressing NK-cell markers. TCRdb re-called the 5' RACE reads; one entry per CDR3 protein, DNA not given. The sample totals a few hundred thousand distinct CDR3 sequences. The source material was blood T cells: a sorted CD56 or NKG2C T cell subset, CD4+ or CD8+ T cells, or bulk PBMC T cells (not recorded which). All receptors come from a man aged 18-75 years in good health.

The chain employs TRBV4-1 and TRBJ2-1; TCRdb reports TRBD1, a call that lacks DNA to check it against. Germline assignment: CDR1 MGHRA and CDR2 YSYEKL. This CDR3 is built from 16 residues. The CDR3 spells CASSQGDGGGDNEQFF.

The rearrangement links TRBV5-6 to TRBJ2-7. Germline V CDR1 and CDR2: SGHDT, YYEEEE. The CDR3 totals 15 residues. The CDR3 sequence: CASTEGDIGIYEQYF.

V usage is TRBV2 and J usage is TRBJ2-3; there is no DNA to check the TCRdb D call of TRBD1. Germline V lookup: CDR1 SNHLY, CDR2 FYNNEI. This CDR3 region has 15 residues. CDR3 loop: CASTQKRGGTDTQYF.

The chain employs TRBV20-1 and TRBJ1-4. Germline CDR1 reads DFQATT; CDR2 reads SNEGSKA (reference sequence). The CDR3 has 13 residues. The CDR3: CSAPRRPNEKLFF.

CDR3 loop: CASSLGGSGAETQYF. The J gene is TRBJ2-5, the V gene TRBV7-9; the D call of TRBD2 rests on TCRdb alone, since no DNA is present to check it. The CDR3 length is 15 residues. Germline lookup yields CDR1 SEHNR and CDR2 FQNEAQ (reference sequence).

The rearrangement uses TRBV6-1 and TRBJ2-7; TCRdb designates TRBD1, a call that cannot be tested without DNA. The CDR3 is made up of 15 amino acids. The germline CDR1 and CDR2 sequences are MNHNS and SASEGT. CDR3: CASSDPYRGGYEQYF.

This sequence joins TRBV5-5 and TRBJ2-3. The germline V gene has CDR1 SGHKS and CDR2 YYEKEE (reference sequence). The CDR3 has 13 residues. CDR3 in amino acids: CASSLKGTDTQYF. Using reference TRBV5-5 and TRBJ2-3 for the parts outside the CDR3, the full variable domain is DAGVTQSPTHLIKTRGQQVTLRCSPISGHKSVSWYQQVLGQGPQFIFQYYEKEERGRGNFPDRFSARQFPNYSSELNVNALLLGDSALYLCASSLKGTDTQYFGPGTRLTVL.

This sequence joins TRBV11-2 and TRBJ2-7. Germline V gene lookup returns CDR1 SGHAT and CDR2 FQNNGV. The CDR3 runs to 13 residues. This CDR3 reads CASSFRDPYEQYF.

The CDR3: CASSTWEGPGGYTF. The rearrangement joins TRBV9 to TRBJ1-2. The CDR3 is made up of 14 amino acids. Germline V gene sequence: CDR1 SGDLS, CDR2 YYNGEE. Full variable domain (rest looked up from reference TRBV9 and TRBJ1-2): DSGVTQTPKHLITATGQRVTLRCSPRSGDLSVYWYQQSLDQGLQFLIQYYNGEERAKGNILERFSAQQFPDLHSELNLSSLELGDSALYFCASSTWEGPGGYTFGSGTRLTVV.

This chain joins TRBV29-1 and TRBJ1-2. CDR3 size: 12 residues. The germline CDR1 and CDR2 sequences are SQVTM and ANQGSEA. The CDR3 loop is CSAAGKGYGYTF. Filled out from reference TRBV29-1 and TRBJ1-2, the complete variable domain reads SAVISQKPSRDICQRGTSLTIQCQVDSQVTMMFWYRQQPGQSLTLIATANQGSEATYESGFVIDKFPISRPNLTFSTLTVSNMSPEDSSIYLCSAAGKGYGYTFGSGTRLTVV.